This T cell receptor beta chain was recorded in a study of metastatic and nonmetastatic thyroid tumors. For the study at large: Both malignant and benign thyroid patients supplied peripheral blood and tumor or nodule tissue samples, across which the repertoires of these patients were then compared.

TCRdb used MiXCR to call clones anew from the PCR reads. The sample lists around 23,000 clones; about 25% were seen once. No patient received treatment before thyroid surgery. This receptor was taken from a female donor with papillary thyroid cancer or a benign thyroid nodule (not recorded which). Some clones in this sample may be carry-over from other donors' samples. Sequenced material: tumor tissue.

CDR3 in amino acids: CASSTSGEQFF. The CDR3 region has the DNA TGTGCCAGCAGTACCTCGGGGGAGCAGTTCTTC. V is TRBV7-2 and J is TRBJ2-1; D is possibly TRBD2 (5 bases). The germline V gene has CDR1 SGHTA and CDR2 FQGNSA. Trimming stripped 6 bases from V and 10 bases from J, with 10 bases between. CDR3 size: 11 residues.